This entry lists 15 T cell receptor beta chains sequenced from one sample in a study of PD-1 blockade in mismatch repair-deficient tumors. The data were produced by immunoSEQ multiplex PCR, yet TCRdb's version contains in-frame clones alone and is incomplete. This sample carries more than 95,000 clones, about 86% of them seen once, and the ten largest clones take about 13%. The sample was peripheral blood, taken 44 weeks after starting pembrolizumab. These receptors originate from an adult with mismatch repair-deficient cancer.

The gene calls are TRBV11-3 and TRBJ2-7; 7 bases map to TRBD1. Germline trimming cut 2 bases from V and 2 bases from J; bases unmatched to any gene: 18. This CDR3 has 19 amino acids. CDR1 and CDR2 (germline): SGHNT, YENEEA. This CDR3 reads CASSLFNRGAIDLTYEQYF. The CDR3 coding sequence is TGTGCCAGCAGCTTATTCAACAGGGGAGCGATTGACCTCACCTACGAGCAGTACTTC.

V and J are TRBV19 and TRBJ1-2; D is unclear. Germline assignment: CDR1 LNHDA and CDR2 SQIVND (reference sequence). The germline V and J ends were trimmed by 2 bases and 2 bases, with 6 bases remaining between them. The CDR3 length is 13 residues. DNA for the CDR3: TGTGCCAGTAGTATATCGATAAACTATGGCTACACCTTC. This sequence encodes CASSISINYGYTF.

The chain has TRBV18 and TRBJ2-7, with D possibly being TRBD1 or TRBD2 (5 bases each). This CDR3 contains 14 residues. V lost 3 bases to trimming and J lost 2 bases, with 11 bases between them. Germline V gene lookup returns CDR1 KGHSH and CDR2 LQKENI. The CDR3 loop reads CASSPGAGTYEQYF. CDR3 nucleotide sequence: TGTGCCAGCTCACCCGGGGCAGGTACCTACGAGCAGTACTTC.

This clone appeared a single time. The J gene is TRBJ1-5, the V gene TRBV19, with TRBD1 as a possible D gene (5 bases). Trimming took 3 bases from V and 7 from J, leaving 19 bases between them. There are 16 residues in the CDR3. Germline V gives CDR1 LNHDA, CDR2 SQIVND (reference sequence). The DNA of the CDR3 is TGTGCCAGTAGTATGAATCATGGGCAGGGCACCCAGCCCCAGCATTTT. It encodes CASSMNHGQGTQPQHF.

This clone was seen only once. This chain's CDR3 is CASSPVPGVDTQYF. The CDR3 coding sequence is TGTGCCAGCTCCCCGGTCCCGGGAGTAGATACGCAGTATTTT. V is TRBV18 and J is TRBJ2-3; possibly TRBD2 for D (6 bases). Deletions cut 6 bases from V and 5 bases from J, with 15 bases between. Germline V lookup: CDR1 KGHSH, CDR2 LQKENI. CDR3 length equals 14 residues.

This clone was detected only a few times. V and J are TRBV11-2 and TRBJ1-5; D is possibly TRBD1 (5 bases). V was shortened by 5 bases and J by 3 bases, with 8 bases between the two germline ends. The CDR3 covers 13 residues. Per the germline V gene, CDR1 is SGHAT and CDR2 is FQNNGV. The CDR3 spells CASSRGINQPQHF. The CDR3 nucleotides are TGTGCCAGCAGCCGGGGGATCAATCAGCCCCAGCATTTT. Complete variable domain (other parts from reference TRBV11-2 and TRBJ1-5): EAGVAQSPRYKIIEKRQSVAFWCNPISGHATLYWYQQILGQGPKLLIQFQNNGVVDDSQLPKDRFSAERLKGVDSTLKIQPAKLEDSAVYLCASSRGINQPQHFGDGTRLSIL.

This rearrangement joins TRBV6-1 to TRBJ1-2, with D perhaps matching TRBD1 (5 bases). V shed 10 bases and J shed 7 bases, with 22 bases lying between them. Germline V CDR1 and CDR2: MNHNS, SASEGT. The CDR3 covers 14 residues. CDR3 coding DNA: TGTGCCACCCTAGGACACCTTAGCGGACTTGGCTACACCTTC. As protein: CATLGHLSGLGYTF.

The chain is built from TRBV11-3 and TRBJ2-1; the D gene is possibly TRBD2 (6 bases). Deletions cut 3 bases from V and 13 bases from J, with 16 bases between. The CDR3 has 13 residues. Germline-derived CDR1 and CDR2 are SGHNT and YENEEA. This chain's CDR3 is CASSFGLRRSQFF. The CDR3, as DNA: TGTGCCAGCAGCTTTGGACTAAGACGTAGTCAGTTCTTC.

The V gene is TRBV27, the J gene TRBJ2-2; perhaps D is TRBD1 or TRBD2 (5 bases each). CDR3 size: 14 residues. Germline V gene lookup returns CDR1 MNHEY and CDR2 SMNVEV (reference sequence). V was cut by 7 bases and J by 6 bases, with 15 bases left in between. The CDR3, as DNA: TGTGCCAGCACTTGGGGGTCGTTGGCCGGGGAGCTGTTTTTT. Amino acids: CASTWGSLAGELFF.

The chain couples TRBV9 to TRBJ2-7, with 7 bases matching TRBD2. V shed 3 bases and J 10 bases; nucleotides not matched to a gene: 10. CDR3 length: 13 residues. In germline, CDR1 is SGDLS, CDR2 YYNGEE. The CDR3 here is CASSATGTTDQYF. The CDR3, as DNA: TGTGCCAGCAGCGCAACCGGGACTACCGACCAGTACTTC.

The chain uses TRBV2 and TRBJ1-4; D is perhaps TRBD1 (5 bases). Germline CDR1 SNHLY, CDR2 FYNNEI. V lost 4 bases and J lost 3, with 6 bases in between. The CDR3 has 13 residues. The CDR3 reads CASSGQSNEKLFF. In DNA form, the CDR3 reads TGTGCCAGCAGTGGACAGTCTAATGAAAAACTGTTTTTT.

CDR3 sequence: CASSLEGTGYNEQFF. CDR3 in DNA: TGCGCCAGCAGCTTGGAGGGTACGGGGTACAATGAGCAGTTCTTC. J is TRBJ2-1 and V is TRBV5-1; D perhaps matches TRBD2 (5 bases). The V and J ends lost 0 bases and 4 bases respectively, with 11 bases between them. There are 15 residues in the CDR3. Looked up from germline, CDR1 is SGHRS and CDR2 is YFSETQ.

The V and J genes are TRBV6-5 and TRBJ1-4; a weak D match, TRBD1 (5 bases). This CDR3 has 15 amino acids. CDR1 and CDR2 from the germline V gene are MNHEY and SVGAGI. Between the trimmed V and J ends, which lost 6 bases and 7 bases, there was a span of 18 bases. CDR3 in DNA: TGTGCCAGCAGAAGGGGACTCAGGGTGTTTGAAAAACTGTTTTTT. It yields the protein CASRRGLRVFEKLFF.

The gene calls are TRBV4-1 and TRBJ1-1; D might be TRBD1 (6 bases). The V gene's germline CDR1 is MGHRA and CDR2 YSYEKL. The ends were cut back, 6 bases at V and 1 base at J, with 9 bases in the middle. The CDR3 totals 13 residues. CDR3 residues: CASRGQPNTEAFF. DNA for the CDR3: TGCGCCAGCAGGGGACAACCGAACACTGAAGCTTTCTTT.

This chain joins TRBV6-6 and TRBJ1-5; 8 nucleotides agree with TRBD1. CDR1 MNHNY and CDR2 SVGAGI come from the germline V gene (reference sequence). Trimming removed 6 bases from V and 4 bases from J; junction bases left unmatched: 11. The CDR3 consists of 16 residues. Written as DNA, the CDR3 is TGTGCCAGCAGGAGCAGCGGGACAGGTAAAAATCAGCCCCAGCATTTT. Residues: CASRSSGTGKNQPQHF.